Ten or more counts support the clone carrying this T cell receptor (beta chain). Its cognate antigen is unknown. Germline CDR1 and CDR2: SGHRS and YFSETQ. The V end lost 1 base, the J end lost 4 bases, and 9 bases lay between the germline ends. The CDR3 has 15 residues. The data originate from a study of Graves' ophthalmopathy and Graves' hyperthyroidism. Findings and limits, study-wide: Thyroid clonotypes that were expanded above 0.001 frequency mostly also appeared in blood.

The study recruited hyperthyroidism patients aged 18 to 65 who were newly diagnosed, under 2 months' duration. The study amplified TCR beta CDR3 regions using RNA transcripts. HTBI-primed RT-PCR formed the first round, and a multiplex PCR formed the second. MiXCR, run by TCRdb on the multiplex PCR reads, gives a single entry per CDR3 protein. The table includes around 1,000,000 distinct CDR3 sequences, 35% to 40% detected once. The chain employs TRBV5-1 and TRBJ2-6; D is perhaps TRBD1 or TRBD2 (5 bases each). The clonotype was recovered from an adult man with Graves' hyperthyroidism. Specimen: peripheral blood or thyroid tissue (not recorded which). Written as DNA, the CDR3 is TGCGCCAGCAGCTTGTCCGGGACCGGGGCCAACGTCCTGACTTTC. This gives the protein CASSLSGTGANVLTF.